This T cell receptor (beta chain) was retrieved from a study of shared clonotypes between healthy human individuals. Study-wide points: Sharing across four donors was highest in naive CD4 (around 5%) and lowest in memory CD8 (approximately 0.4%).

Only in-frame clones appear in the TCRdb table, and some are missing; sequencing was by immunoSEQ multiplex PCR. The table shows a few hundred thousand clones, with about 97% occurring only once. The CDR3 covers 16 residues. From germline, CDR1 is MNHEY and CDR2 SMNVEV (reference sequence). Trimming took 4 bases from V and 9 from J, leaving 22 bases between them. A remark on this clone: Its target is not known.

This chain links TRBV27 with TRBJ2-1, with a tentative D call TRBD2 (6 bases). The receptor was derived from a woman younger than 45 in good health. The specimen sequenced was naive CD4+ T cells sorted from blood. Specified subset: CD45RA+ positively selected. In DNA form, the CDR3 reads TGTGCCAGCAGTTCCCGACTTAGCGGTCCCCGTGCTGAGCAGTTCTTC. Encoded protein: CASSSRLSGPRAEQFF.